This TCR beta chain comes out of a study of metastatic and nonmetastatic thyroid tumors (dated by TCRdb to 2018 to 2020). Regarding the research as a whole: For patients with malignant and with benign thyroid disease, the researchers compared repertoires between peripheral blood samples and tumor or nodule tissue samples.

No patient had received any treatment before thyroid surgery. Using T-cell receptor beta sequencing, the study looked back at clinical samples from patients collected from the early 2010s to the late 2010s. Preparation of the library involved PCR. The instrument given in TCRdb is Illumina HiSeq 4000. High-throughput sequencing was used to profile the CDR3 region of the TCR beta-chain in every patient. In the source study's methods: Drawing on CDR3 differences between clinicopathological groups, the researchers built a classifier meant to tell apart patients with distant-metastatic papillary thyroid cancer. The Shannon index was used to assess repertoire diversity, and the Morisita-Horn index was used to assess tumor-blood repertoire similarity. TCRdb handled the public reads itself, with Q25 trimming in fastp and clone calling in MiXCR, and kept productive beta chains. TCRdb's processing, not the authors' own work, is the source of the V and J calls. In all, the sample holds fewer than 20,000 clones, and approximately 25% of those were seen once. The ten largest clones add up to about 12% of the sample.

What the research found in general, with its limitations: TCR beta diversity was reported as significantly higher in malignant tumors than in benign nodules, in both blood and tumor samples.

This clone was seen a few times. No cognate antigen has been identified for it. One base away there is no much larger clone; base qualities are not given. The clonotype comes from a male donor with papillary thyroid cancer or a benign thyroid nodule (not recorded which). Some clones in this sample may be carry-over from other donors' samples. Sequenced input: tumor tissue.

The nucleotide sequence is TGTGCCAGCAGTACCGGGACAGGGGCCCACGAGCAGTACTTC. This is translated as CASSTGTGAHEQYF. The V gene is TRBV28 and the J gene is TRBJ2-7; 10 middle bases align to TRBD1. V lost 5 bases and J lost 5 bases, and the count of bases not matched to a germline gene is 6. Including cysteine and phenylalanine, the CDR3 has 14 amino acids. CDR3 DNA is the only sequence kept; it has 42 bases, read in frame from the first base. According to the germline V gene, CDR1 reads MDHEN and CDR2 reads SYDVKM.